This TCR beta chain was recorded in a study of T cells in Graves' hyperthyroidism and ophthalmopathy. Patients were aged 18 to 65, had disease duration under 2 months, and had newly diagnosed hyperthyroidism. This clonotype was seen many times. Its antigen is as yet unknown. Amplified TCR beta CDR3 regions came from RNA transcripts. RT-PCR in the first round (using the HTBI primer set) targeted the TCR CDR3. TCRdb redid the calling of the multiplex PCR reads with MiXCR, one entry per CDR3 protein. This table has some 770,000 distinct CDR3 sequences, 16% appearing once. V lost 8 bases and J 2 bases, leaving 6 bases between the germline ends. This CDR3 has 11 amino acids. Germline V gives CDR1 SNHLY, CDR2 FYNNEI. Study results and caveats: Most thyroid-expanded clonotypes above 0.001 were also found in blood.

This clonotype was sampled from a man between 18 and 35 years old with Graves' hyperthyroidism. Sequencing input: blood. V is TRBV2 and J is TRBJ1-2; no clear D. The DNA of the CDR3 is TGTGCCAGCGATCAAAACTATGGCTACACCTTC. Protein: CASDQNYGYTF.